This TCR beta chain was found in a study of OX40 agonist ivuxolimab in advanced cancers. Overall study: Hepatocellular carcinoma, melanoma, renal cell or head and neck cancer occurred in dose-escalation patients. Earlier anti-PD-1, anti-PD-L1 or anti-CTLA-4 therapy was permitted; 30% to 45% had received some.

The CDR3 consists of 14 residues. V lost 8 bases to trimming and J lost 5 bases, with 19 bases between them. CDR1 and CDR2 from the germline V gene are LNHDA and SQIVND (reference sequence). Sequencing was performed with immunoSEQ multiplex PCR; in TCRdb, only in-frame clones are kept and a portion is missing. The profile shows around 50,000 clones, about 89% of them singletons. The sequence came from an adult with an advanced solid tumor such as melanoma, head and neck, liver or kidney cancer. The chain couples TRBV19 to TRBJ2-7; D may be TRBD2 (7 bases). Sample: CD4+ or CD8+ T cells sorted from blood, taken in a trial of the OX40 agonist ivuxolimab. The CDR3, as DNA: TGTGCCAGTGGAAGGGGGGGAGGGGCTAACGAGCAGTACTTC. This codes for CASGRGGGANEQYF.